One and the same sample provided the 17 T cell receptor beta chains below, sequenced in a study of cytomegalovirus exposure and HLA in healthy donors. The study ran its PCR with 60 Vbeta and 13 Jbeta primers. TCRdb keeps only in-frame clones here, not all; method: immunoSEQ multiplex PCR. The profile shows approximately 160,000 clones, roughly 80% of them singletons. Material: PBMCs. The receptors stem from a woman aged 18-30 years in good health and CMV-seronegative.

The chain is built from TRBV11-3 and TRBJ2-1, with 10 bases aligning to TRBD1. CDR1 and CDR2 from the germline V gene are SGHNT and YENEEA. Trimming at V came to 5 bases and at J to 7 bases, leaving 11 bases not matched to a gene. This CDR3 has 16 amino acids. CDR3 amino acids: CASSPRGGQGKNEQFF. The CDR3 DNA follows: TGTGCCAGCAGCCCACGGGGGGGACAGGGGAAAAATGAGCAGTTCTTC. Based on the CDR3 plus reference TRBV11-3 and TRBJ2-1, the full variable domain is EAGVVQSPRYKIIEKKQPVAFWCNPISGHNTLYWYLQNLGQGPELLIRYENEEAVDDSQLPKDRFSAERLKGVDSTLKIQPAELGDSAVYLCASSPRGGQGKNEQFFGPGTRLTVL.

The rearrangement uses TRBV13 and TRBJ2-7; 14 bases align to TRBD2. CDR1 PRHDT and CDR2 FYEKMQ come from the germline V gene (reference sequence). V trimming: 4 bases; J trimming: 2 bases; junction bases outside the gene matches: 4. CDR3 size: 16 residues. CDR3 region: CASSSPGLAGAYEQYF. The CDR3 DNA is TGTGCCAGCAGCTCCCCGGGACTAGCGGGAGCCTACGAGCAGTACTTC.

About this clone: The same CDR3 arises from other DNA sequences in this sample as well. This chain joins TRBV4-3 and TRBJ2-3; 9 nucleotides line up with TRBD2. This CDR3 is 16 amino acids long. Germline V gene lookup returns CDR1 LGHNA and CDR2 YSLEER. The V gene end was trimmed by 1 base and the J gene end by 0 bases; junction bases not matched to a gene: 2. The CDR3 bases are TGCGCCAGCAGCCAAGCCCTAGCGGGAAGCACAGATACGCAGTATTTT. Translated: CASSQALAGSTDTQYF.

The chain links TRBV5-1 to TRBJ2-5, with 8 bases fitting TRBD1. Looked up from germline, CDR1 is SGHRS and CDR2 is YFSETQ. This CDR3 is built from 16 residues. With 2 bases clipped from V and 11 bases from J, the junction kept 17 bases outside the gene matches. The CDR3 loop reads CASSFGSRQGWREQYF. CDR3 DNA: TGCGCCAGCAGCTTTGGATCCCGACAGGGGTGGCGAGAGCAGTACTTC.

This chain uses TRBV9 with TRBJ2-7; TRBD1 might be the D (6 bases). This CDR3 is built from 15 residues. The germline V gene has CDR1 SGDLS and CDR2 YYNGEE. V lost 3 bases, J lost 2 bases, and 15 bases lay in between. This chain's CDR3 is CASSGQLQGTYEQYF. CDR3 DNA: TGTGCCAGCAGCGGACAGCTTCAGGGGACCTACGAGCAGTACTTC.

The chain employs TRBV5-1 and TRBJ2-3, with a weak D call TRBD1 (6 bases). The ends were cut back, 4 bases at V and 4 bases at J, with 13 bases in the middle. Germline V gene lookup returns CDR1 SGHRS and CDR2 YFSETQ. CDR3 length: 14 residues. The CDR3 DNA is TGCGCCAGCAGCACCCCACAGGGCTCAGATACGCAGTATTTT. Translated, it gives CASSTPQGSDTQYF. The complete variable domain, with remaining parts taken from reference TRBV5-1 and TRBJ2-3, reads KAGVTQTPRYLIKTRGQQVTLSCSPISGHRSVSWYQQTPGQGLQFLFEYFSETQRNKGNFPGRFSGRQFSNSRSEMNVSTLELGDSALYLCASSTPQGSDTQYFGPGTRLTVL.

The chain uses TRBV19 and TRBJ1-1; D uncertain. Germline V gene sequence: CDR1 LNHDA, CDR2 SQIVND (reference sequence). Trimming shortened V by 7 bases and J by 7 bases, and 13 bases separated the two germline ends. The CDR3 contains 12 residues. The CDR3 spells CASTKPGVEAFF. In DNA, the CDR3 is TGTGCCAGTACCAAACCGGGAGTTGAAGCTTTCTTT.

The chain carries TRBV4-1 and TRBJ1-4; D is unresolved. The CDR3 is made up of 15 amino acids. Germline V gene data show CDR1 as MGHRA and CDR2 as YSYEKL. V lost 1 base and J lost 7, with 13 bases in between. The CDR3 loop reads CASSQAMGRTEKLFF. CDR3 coding DNA: TGCGCCAGCAGCCAAGCTATGGGCCGAACTGAAAAACTGTTTTTT.

This chain uses TRBV6-6 with TRBJ1-1; 8 nucleotides line up with TRBD1. Trimming cost V 6 bases and J 1 base; bases outside gene matches: 4. The CDR3 consists of 14 residues. CDR1 is MNHNY, CDR2 SVGAGI, per germline (reference sequence). CDR3 amino acids: CASRPRGRNTEAFF. The CDR3 bases are TGTGCCAGCAGACCCAGGGGGCGGAACACTGAAGCTTTCTTT.

This chain joins TRBV19 and TRBJ1-2; D ambiguous. Germline CDR1 is LNHDA and CDR2 is SQIVND (reference sequence). Trimming stripped 10 bases from V and 2 bases from J, with 8 bases between. The CDR3 spans 11 residues. CDR3 region: CATETNYGYTF. The CDR3 nucleotides are TGTGCCACCGAAACAAACTATGGCTACACCTTC.

This chain links TRBV28 with TRBJ1-5, with D possibly matching TRBD1 (5 bases). Germline CDR1 reads MDHEN; CDR2 reads SYDVKM. The CDR3 runs to 18 residues. Trimming removed 5 bases from V and 2 bases from J, with 22 bases in between. This CDR3 is CASSLVVCQGSCNQPQHF. In DNA, the CDR3 is TGTGCCAGCAGTCTGGTCGTGTGTCAGGGAAGTTGCAATCAGCCCCAGCATTTT.

This sequence joins TRBV7-2 and TRBJ1-4; D call uncertain. Trimming cost V 1 base and J 5 bases, with 8 bases left between them. Per the germline V gene, CDR1 is SGHTA and CDR2 is FQGNSA. The CDR3 spans 14 residues. CDR3 loop: CASSLDYGNEKLFF. In DNA form, the CDR3 reads TGTGCCAGCAGCTTAGATTACGGGAATGAAAAACTGTTTTTT.

This clone is a singleton in its sample. The chain uses TRBV6-1 and TRBJ2-2, with TRBD2 identical over 11 bases. After removal of 11 bases from V and 3 bases from J, the junction contained 5 bases not matched to a gene. CDR3 size: 14 residues. The germline V gene has CDR1 MNHNS and CDR2 SASEGT. CDR3 residues: CAASGLADTGELFF. CDR3 nucleotide sequence: TGTGCCGCCTCGGGACTAGCGGACACCGGGGAGCTGTTTTTT.

This rearrangement joins TRBV11-2 to TRBJ2-7, with TRBD1 identical over 10 bases. Germline loops: CDR1 SGHAT, CDR2 FQNNGV. The junction had 10 bases not matched to a gene; V was cut back by 0 bases and J by 5 bases. This CDR3 contains 17 residues. The CDR3 reads CASSLDLTPGQGDEQYF. CDR3 DNA sequence: TGTGCCAGCAGCTTAGACTTAACCCCCGGACAGGGGGACGAGCAGTACTTC.

The chain is built from TRBV28 and TRBJ2-5, with D uncertain. The DNA end lines up better with TRBJ2-7; the J call may be wrong. This CDR3 has 13 amino acids. The germline gives CDR1 MDHEN, CDR2 SYDVKM. CDR3 in DNA: TGTGCCAGCAGTTTTGAGTCAACCTACGAGCAGTACTTC. It is translated as CASSFESTYEQYF.

The J gene is TRBJ2-3, the V gene TRBV28; TRBD2 agrees at 11 bases. Trimming cost V 5 bases and J 3 bases; bases outside gene matches: 7. Germline V gives CDR1 MDHEN, CDR2 SYDVKM. The CDR3 has 16 amino acids. The CDR3 DNA follows: TGTGCCAGCAGTCCTACTAGCGGGAGAGGGACAGATACGCAGTATTTT. Its translation is CASSPTSGRGTDTQYF.

This rearrangement joins TRBV19 to TRBJ1-2; 7 bases line up with TRBD1. Germline CDR1 reads LNHDA; CDR2 reads SQIVND (reference sequence). Losses at the gene ends were 2 bases for V and 6 bases for J; bases not matched to a gene: 6. This CDR3 has 14 residues. CDR3 DNA: TGTGCCAGTAGTATAAGGGGGCGCCTTGATGGCTACACCTTC. As protein: CASSIRGRLDGYTF.